This is a list of T cell receptor beta chains from one sample in a study of T cell changes during pregnancy in multiple sclerosis. Assay: immunoSEQ multiplex PCR; the TCRdb copy retains only in-frame clones and omits some. This table holds 40,000 to 50,000 clones, roughly 88% found once. The material sequenced was CD8+ T cells from peripheral blood mononuclear cells, taken in the first trimester of pregnancy. These receptors originate from a female donor with multiple sclerosis, enrolled in a pregnancy study. The CDR3 runs from the conserved cysteine through the conserved F or W. The D gene is left open where the match is weak. Size tells how often a clone was seen (once, few, many) or the class of an expanded clone, and some rows leave it out.

d_gene: TRBD2; abundance: NA; j_gene: TRBJ2-5; v_gene: TRBV10-3; CDR3nt: TGTGCCACCCTCGGGCGGGGGGAACAAGAGACCCAGTACTTC; CDR3aa: CATLGRGEQETQYF
d_gene: TRBD1; abundance: NA; j_gene: TRBJ1-1; v_gene: TRBV19; CDR3nt: TGTGCCAGTACCCTCCGAAAGGACAGGGGTCGTTGGGTAGACACTGAAGCTTTCTTT; CDR3aa: CASTLRKDRGRWVDTEAFF
d_gene: NA; abundance: NA; j_gene: TRBJ2-7; v_gene: TRBV6-5; CDR3nt: TGTGCCAGCAGTTACTCCGGGGAGACCTACGAGCAGTACTTC; CDR3aa: CASSYSGETYEQYF
d_gene: TRBD1; abundance: NA; j_gene: TRBJ2-3; v_gene: TRBV7-6; CDR3nt: TGTGCCAGCAGCTTAAGGGACAGGGGGCACCCGTCGGATACGCAGTATTTT; CDR3aa: CASSLRDRGHPSDTQYF
d_gene: NA; abundance: NA; j_gene: TRBJ1-5; v_gene: TRBV6-5; CDR3nt: TGTGCCAGCAGTTACTCGGCGGGGCCCAATCAGCCCCAGCATTTT; CDR3aa: CASSYSAGPNQPQHF
d_gene: NA; abundance: NA; j_gene: TRBJ1-1; v_gene: TRBV5-1; CDR3nt: TGCGCCAGCAGGATCAAAGGGACAATACCTAACACTGAAGCTTTCTTT; CDR3aa: CASRIKGTIPNTEAFF
d_gene: NA; abundance: NA; j_gene: TRBJ2-3; v_gene: TRBV7-2; CDR3nt: TGTGCCAGCAGCTTAGGGACAGCTAGCACAGATACGCAGTATTTT; CDR3aa: CASSLGTASTDTQYF
d_gene: TRBD2; abundance: NA; j_gene: TRBJ2-1; v_gene: TRBV19; CDR3nt: TGTGCCAGTACCTCAGGCCGAGGCCCAAGACTAGCGGGACCCTACAATGAGCAGTTCTTC; CDR3aa: CASTSGRGPRLAGPYNEQFF
d_gene: NA; abundance: NA; j_gene: TRBJ1-2; v_gene: TRBV10-3; CDR3nt: TGTGCCATCAGTGAGCAGGGGTGGGGTAACTATGGCTACACCTTC; CDR3aa: CAISEQGWGNYGYTF
d_gene: TRBD1; abundance: NA; j_gene: TRBJ2-1; v_gene: TRBV7-9; CDR3nt: TGTGCCAGCAGCTCCATCCGGGACAGGGTTTACAATGAGCAGTTCTTC; CDR3aa: CASSSIRDRVYNEQFF
d_gene: TRBD2; abundance: NA; j_gene: TRBJ2-1; v_gene: TRBV5-4; CDR3nt: TGTGCCAGCAGCTTTCCTAGCGGGAGCTCCTACAATGAGCAGTTCTTC; CDR3aa: CASSFPSGSSYNEQFF
d_gene: NA; abundance: NA; j_gene: TRBJ1-1; v_gene: TRBV5-6; CDR3nt: TGTGCCAGCAGGCCTCAGGGTATGAACACTGAAGCTTTCTTT; CDR3aa: CASRPQGMNTEAFF
d_gene: NA; abundance: NA; j_gene: TRBJ1-2; v_gene: TRBV7-9; CDR3nt: TGTGCCAGCAGCTTAGTTCGGGGGGACGGCTACACCTTC; CDR3aa: CASSLVRGDGYTF
d_gene: NA; abundance: once; j_gene: TRBJ1-2; v_gene: TRBV7-8; CDR3nt: TGTGCCAGCAGCCAGTGGGGGGGAGCTAACTATGGCTACACCTTC; CDR3aa: CASSQWGGANYGYTF
d_gene: NA; abundance: NA; j_gene: TRBJ1-3; v_gene: TRBV4-1; CDR3nt: TGCGCCAGCAGCCAAGGGCAAGCGAGCTCTGGAAACACCATATATTTT; CDR3aa: CASSQGQASSGNTIYF
d_gene: NA; abundance: NA; j_gene: TRBJ2-2; v_gene: TRBV19; CDR3nt: TGTGCCAGTAGTATAGATGGCAGTCCCACCGGGGAGCTGTTTTTT; CDR3aa: CASSIDGSPTGELFF
d_gene: TRBD1; abundance: NA; j_gene: TRBJ2-1; v_gene: TRBV9; CDR3nt: TGTGCCAGCAGCGGACAGGGTTATGAGCAGTTCTTC; CDR3aa: CASSGQGYEQFF
d_gene: TRBD1; abundance: NA; j_gene: TRBJ2-6; v_gene: TRBV4-3; CDR3nt: TGCGCCAGCAGCCAGGGACAGGGTTACTCTGGGGCCAACGTCCTGACTTTC; CDR3aa: CASSQGQGYSGANVLTF
d_gene: TRBD1; abundance: NA; j_gene: TRBJ2-7; v_gene: TRBV7-9; CDR3nt: TGTGCCAGCAGCACCCCGGGACAGGGCCACGAGCAGTACTTC; CDR3aa: CASSTPGQGHEQYF
d_gene: NA; abundance: NA; j_gene: TRBJ2-7; v_gene: TRBV27; CDR3nt: TGTGCCAGCAGTTTGTCAGTCCTCTACGAGCAGTACTTC; CDR3aa: CASSLSVLYEQYF
d_gene: NA; abundance: NA; j_gene: TRBJ1-6; v_gene: TRBV7-3; CDR3nt: TGTGCCAGCAGCTTCTCCTACAGGGATCGATCACCCCTCCACTTT; CDR3aa: CASSFSYRDRSPLHF
d_gene: NA; abundance: few; j_gene: TRBJ2-5; v_gene: TRBV7-9; CDR3nt: TGTGCCAGCAGCTTAGATGGAAGGGGACAAAAAAACCAAGAGACCCAGTACTTC; CDR3aa: CASSLDGRGQKNQETQYF
d_gene: NA; abundance: NA; j_gene: TRBJ2-5; v_gene: TRBV11-2; CDR3nt: TGTGCCAGCAGCTTTGGTAGCGGCGAGACCCAGTACTTC; CDR3aa: CASSFGSGETQYF
d_gene: TRBD1; abundance: NA; j_gene: TRBJ2-1; v_gene: TRBV27; CDR3nt: TGTGCCAGCAGTCCGGGACAGGGGCCGGGTGAGCAGTTCTTC; CDR3aa: CASSPGQGPGEQFF
d_gene: TRBD1; abundance: NA; j_gene: TRBJ2-3; v_gene: TRBV27; CDR3nt: TGTGCCAGCAGTCTCATGGGACAGGGCTACACAGATACGCAGTATTTT; CDR3aa: CASSLMGQGYTDTQYF
d_gene: NA; abundance: NA; j_gene: TRBJ2-1; v_gene: TRBV7-2; CDR3nt: TGTGCCAGCAGGAGACAGGTGACCCTTTACAATGAGCAGTTCTTC; CDR3aa: CASRRQVTLYNEQFF
d_gene: TRBD2; abundance: NA; j_gene: TRBJ2-7; v_gene: TRBV19; CDR3nt: TGTGCCAGTAGTATAGGGCTAGCGGGTTCCTACGAGCAGTACTTC; CDR3aa: CASSIGLAGSYEQYF
d_gene: TRBD1; abundance: NA; j_gene: TRBJ2-7; v_gene: TRBV4-2; CDR3nt: TGTGCCAGCTCCCCTGGACAGGAAATCTTTAAAAGCTCCTACGAGCAGTACTTC; CDR3aa: CASSPGQEIFKSSYEQYF
d_gene: TRBD1; abundance: NA; j_gene: TRBJ2-1; v_gene: TRBV5-1; CDR3nt: TGCGCCAGCAGACCCGCCGGGACAGGCTACGATGAGCAGTTCTTC; CDR3aa: CASRPAGTGYDEQFF
d_gene: NA; abundance: NA; j_gene: TRBJ1-3; v_gene: TRBV4-1; CDR3nt: TGCGCCAGCAGCCAGGCGAACAGGGCTGGAAACACCATATATTTT; CDR3aa: CASSQANRAGNTIYF
d_gene: TRBD1; abundance: NA; j_gene: TRBJ2-1; v_gene: TRBV7-9; CDR3nt: TGTGCCAGCAGCTTAGCACAGGGGCGCGACAATGAGCAGTTCTTC; CDR3aa: CASSLAQGRDNEQFF
d_gene: TRBD1; abundance: NA; j_gene: TRBJ1-1; v_gene: TRBV27; CDR3nt: TGTGCCAGCGCCCAGGGGGGAATGAACACTGAAGCTTTCTTT; CDR3aa: CASAQGGMNTEAFF
d_gene: NA; abundance: NA; j_gene: TRBJ2-7; v_gene: TRBV7-9; CDR3nt: TGTGCCAGCAGCTATGGGGGCCGATACGAGCAGTACTTC; CDR3aa: CASSYGGRYEQYF
d_gene: NA; abundance: NA; j_gene: TRBJ2-7; v_gene: TRBV10-3; CDR3nt: TGTGCCATCAGTGAGGCCGGGAGCCAGTACGAGCAGTACTTC; CDR3aa: CAISEAGSQYEQYF
d_gene: NA; abundance: NA; j_gene: TRBJ2-1; v_gene: TRBV7-7; CDR3nt: TGTGCCAGCAGCAAAAGACTGGAATCCTACAATGAGCAGTTCTTC; CDR3aa: CASSKRLESYNEQFF
d_gene: TRBD2; abundance: once; j_gene: TRBJ2-7; v_gene: TRBV4-3; CDR3nt: TGCGCCAGCAGCCAAGAGGCGGGGGACTCCTACGAGCAGTACTTC; CDR3aa: CASSQEAGDSYEQYF
d_gene: TRBD1; abundance: NA; j_gene: TRBJ1-2; v_gene: TRBV29-1; CDR3nt: TGCAGCGCCTATACAGGGGCTAACTATGGCTACACCTTC; CDR3aa: CSAYTGANYGYTF
d_gene: TRBD2; abundance: NA; j_gene: TRBJ2-7; v_gene: TRBV6-6; CDR3nt: TGTGCCAGCAGTTCGGACTTTGGGACTACCCGATACGAGCAGTACTTC; CDR3aa: CASSSDFGTTRYEQYF
d_gene: TRBD2; abundance: NA; j_gene: TRBJ2-1; v_gene: TRBV6-5; CDR3nt: TGTGCCAGCAGTTATGGGCGGGGGGGCGGTGAGCAGTTCTTC; CDR3aa: CASSYGRGGGEQFF
d_gene: TRBD2; abundance: NA; j_gene: TRBJ2-7; v_gene: TRBV7-7; CDR3nt: TGTGCCAGCAGTGACTCGGGGGGAGCGGACGAGCAGTACTTC; CDR3aa: CASSDSGGADEQYF
d_gene: NA; abundance: NA; j_gene: TRBJ1-2; v_gene: TRBV6-5; CDR3nt: TGTGCCAGCAGCCGGAGGGGTGGCTCTAACTATGGCTACACCTTC; CDR3aa: CASSRRGGSNYGYTF
d_gene: NA; abundance: NA; j_gene: TRBJ1-2; v_gene: TRBV6-4; CDR3nt: TGTGCCAGCAGTGACTCTCGGACATTCTATGGCTACACCTTC; CDR3aa: CASSDSRTFYGYTF
d_gene: NA; abundance: NA; j_gene: TRBJ1-2; v_gene: TRBV5-4; CDR3nt: TGTGCCAGCAGCTTGACCGACGTCCGGGTTGGCTACACCTTC; CDR3aa: CASSLTDVRVGYTF
d_gene: TRBD1; abundance: NA; j_gene: TRBJ1-5; v_gene: TRBV29-1; CDR3nt: TGCAGCGTTGGGCTGGGACAGCCGAATCAGCCCCAGCATTTT; CDR3aa: CSVGLGQPNQPQHF
d_gene: TRBD1; abundance: NA; j_gene: TRBJ1-5; v_gene: TRBV10-2; CDR3nt: TGCGCCAGCAGTGAAGGGACAGATAGCAATCAGCCCCAGCATTTT; CDR3aa: CASSEGTDSNQPQHF
d_gene: TRBD1; abundance: few; j_gene: TRBJ1-1; v_gene: TRBV9; CDR3nt: TGTGCCAGCAGCGGACCAACAGGGGGGGTATCTGAAGCTTTCTTT; CDR3aa: CASSGPTGGVSEAFF
d_gene: TRBD2; abundance: NA; j_gene: TRBJ2-4; v_gene: TRBV7-9; CDR3nt: TGTGCCAGCAGCTCTCGCAGCGGGGAAGCCAAAAACATTCAGTACTTC; CDR3aa: CASSSRSGEAKNIQYF
d_gene: TRBD1; abundance: NA; j_gene: TRBJ2-7; v_gene: TRBV5-6; CDR3nt: TGTGCCAGCACCCTCAGACAGGGGTACGAGCAGTACTTC; CDR3aa: CASTLRQGYEQYF
d_gene: TRBD1; abundance: NA; j_gene: TRBJ2-3; v_gene: TRBV4-1; CDR3nt: TGCGCCAGCAGCCAAGTCCAGGGGGTATTTACAGATACGCAGTATTTT; CDR3aa: CASSQVQGVFTDTQYF
d_gene: TRBD2; abundance: few; j_gene: TRBJ2-3; v_gene: TRBV6-4; CDR3nt: TGTGCCAGCAGTGACTCGCGGGGGGGCACAGATACGCAGTATTTT; CDR3aa: CASSDSRGGTDTQYF
d_gene: NA; abundance: NA; j_gene: TRBJ2-3; v_gene: TRBV6-1; CDR3nt: TGTGCCAGCCCAAGGACGGGAGAGACAGATACGCAGTATTTT; CDR3aa: CASPRTGETDTQYF
d_gene: NA; abundance: NA; j_gene: TRBJ1-1; v_gene: TRBV5-4; CDR3nt: TGTGCCAGCAGCTTGGGACTGGATGAAGCTTTCTTT; CDR3aa: CASSLGLDEAFF
d_gene: NA; abundance: NA; j_gene: TRBJ2-1; v_gene: TRBV4-1; CDR3nt: TGCGCCAGCAGCCAGGGTGCGGAGGAGCAGTTCTTC; CDR3aa: CASSQGAEEQFF
d_gene: TRBD1; abundance: NA; j_gene: TRBJ2-3; v_gene: TRBV9; CDR3nt: TGTGCCAGCAGCCCCACCGCTGACAGGGGCACAGATACGCAGTATTTT; CDR3aa: CASSPTADRGTDTQYF
d_gene: NA; abundance: NA; j_gene: TRBJ2-7; v_gene: TRBV4-1; CDR3nt: TGCGCCAGCAGCCAAGCAGGGTCCGAGCAGTACTTC; CDR3aa: CASSQAGSEQYF
d_gene: TRBD2; abundance: once; j_gene: TRBJ2-7; v_gene: TRBV7-9; CDR3nt: TGTGCCAGCACCCGGGGGGGGGAGGACTCCTACGAGCAGTACTTC; CDR3aa: CASTRGGEDSYEQYF
d_gene: NA; abundance: NA; j_gene: TRBJ1-5; v_gene: TRBV7-2; CDR3nt: TGTGCCAGCAGCGTAGGACAGTCTAGCAATCAGCCCCAGCATTTT; CDR3aa: CASSVGQSSNQPQHF
d_gene: NA; abundance: once; j_gene: TRBJ2-6; v_gene: TRBV7-8; CDR3nt: TGTGCCAGCAGCTTTACATATCTGTCTGGGGCCAACGTCCTGACTTTC; CDR3aa: CASSFTYLSGANVLTF